This TCR beta chain was sequenced in a study of glioma-infiltrating T cells (dated by TCRdb to 2016 to 2017). About the full investigation: Sequencing of TCR alpha- and beta-chain repertoires was performed on glioma tissue, on non-neoplastic brain tissue, and on matched peripheral blood mononuclear cells. To gauge divergence between tissue and blood T-cell populations, every tissue-infiltrating repertoire was compared against the peripheral blood repertoire from the same patient. The paired cohort comprised three low-grade glioma patients, several primary glioblastoma patients and three non-glioma patients contributing non-neoplastic brain tissue.

This clonotype was recorded many times. It has no known antigen specificity. No much larger clone is present one base from it, and per-base qualities are unavailable. TCR alpha and beta CDR3 regions were amplified with the iRepertoire nested amplicon-rescue multiplex PCR (arm-PCR) platform from RNA. The input for one-step reverse transcription and amplification was roughly 85-400 ng of either tissue mRNA or PBMC total RNA. Following bead purification, Illumina adapters were added by a secondary multiplex PCR, and libraries between 200 and 400 bp were gel-purified. Demultiplexing relied on internal 6-nucleotide barcodes carried by the libraries. Sequencing of the libraries was done on an Illumina MiSeq using 2x220 or 2x250 nucleotide paired-end reads. As for the original processing: Paired reads were merged with FLASH 1.2.11 and aligned to the GRCh37 human genome with BWA-MEM before extracting TRA and TRB reads. An IMGT-derived reference of cassette sequences and CDR3 motifs, with pseudogenes included, was used for V and J assignment. Three-frame translation of reads was performed, and productive CDR3s were defined as those with a C...FGXG motif and no stop codons. A clonotype was defined as a unique combination of a V-J cassette pair and a CDR3 amino acid sequence. Hamming distance filtering was applied to reads, with thresholds set by the sequence error rate of each sample in mapped regions. Through fastp at Q25 and MiXCR, TCRdb rebuilt clones from the public reads, retaining in-frame beta chains. Merged by CDR3 protein, the rows form single entries marked with the most common genes and DNA. Here the V and J calls rest on TCRdb's processing, not on the authors' analysis. The sample profile shows 100,000 to 150,000 distinct CDR3 sequences; around 23% of them were found once. Together, the top ten hold over 25% of the sample.

After removal of 6 bases from V and 3 bases from J, the junction retains 8 bases not matched to a gene. The CDR3 covers 14 residues, taking in both the cysteine and the phenylalanine. Only CDR3 DNA remains: 42 bases, in frame from the first base. Reading the germline V gene (reference sequence) gives CDR1 DFQATT and CDR2 SNEGSKA. Points the paper makes about the study in general: Tissue and blood shared very few CDR3 sequences, a result attributed to high CDR3 diversity and limited sampling. In non-neoplastic patients, VJ-independent divergence between tissue and blood fell below expectation, whereas in all gliomas, and especially in low-grade gliomas, the divergence rose above expectation. Group comparisons were based on small numbers of patients: three non-neoplastic, three low-grade glioma and roughly 8 glioblastoma patients.

The material sequenced was glioma tissue, nonneoplastic brain tissue, or PBMCs (not recorded which). This TCR came from a human donor with low-grade glioma or glioblastoma, undergoing nonglioma brain surgery, or in good health (not recorded which). Recombination connected TRBV20-1 to TRBJ1-5, with 7 middle bases fitting TRBD1. CDR3 region: CSAKRDRDNQPQHF. Read as DNA, the sequence is TGCAGTGCCAAGAGGGACAGAGACAATCAGCCCCAGCATTTT.